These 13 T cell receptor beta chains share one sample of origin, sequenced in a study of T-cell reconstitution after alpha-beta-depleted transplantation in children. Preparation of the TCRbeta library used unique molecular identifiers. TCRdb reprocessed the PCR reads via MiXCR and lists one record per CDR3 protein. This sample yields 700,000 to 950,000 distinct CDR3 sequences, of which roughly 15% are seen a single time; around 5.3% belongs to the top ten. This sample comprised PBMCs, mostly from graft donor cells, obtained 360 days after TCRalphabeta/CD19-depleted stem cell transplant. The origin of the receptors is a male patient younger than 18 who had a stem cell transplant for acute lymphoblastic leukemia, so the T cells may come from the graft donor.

The CDR3 region has the DNA TGTGCCAGCAGCTTAGGAAGGACAGGACTCGACGAGCAGTACTTC. Protein product: CASSLGRTGLDEQYF. The chain is built from TRBV7-9 and TRBJ2-7; 7 nucleotides line up with TRBD1. The germline gives CDR1 SEHNR, CDR2 FQNEAQ (reference sequence). The CDR3 length is 15 residues. With 1 base clipped from V and 5 bases from J, the junction kept 8 bases outside the gene matches. Complete variable domain (other parts from reference TRBV7-9 and TRBJ2-7): DTGVSQNPRHKITKRGQNVTFRCDPISEHNRLYWYRQTLGQGPEFLTYFQNEAQLEKSRLLSDRFSAERPKGSFSTLEIQRTEQGDSAMYLCASSLGRTGLDEQYFGPGTRLTVT.

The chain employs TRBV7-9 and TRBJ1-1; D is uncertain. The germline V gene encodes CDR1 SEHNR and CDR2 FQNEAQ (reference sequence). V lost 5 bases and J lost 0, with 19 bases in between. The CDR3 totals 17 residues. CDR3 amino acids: CASSGQRAPNMNTEAFF. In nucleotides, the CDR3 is TGTGCCAGCAGCGGTCAAAGGGCGCCTAACATGAACACTGAAGCTTTCTTT. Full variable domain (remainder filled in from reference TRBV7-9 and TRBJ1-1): DTGVSQNPRHKITKRGQNVTFRCDPISEHNRLYWYRQTLGQGPEFLTYFQNEAQLEKSRLLSDRFSAERPKGSFSTLEIQRTEQGDSAMYLCASSGQRAPNMNTEAFFGQGTRLTVV.

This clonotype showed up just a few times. CDR3 DNA: TGTGCCAGCAGTTACTCCGGGACTAGCGGGAGTTACCATGAGCAGTTCTTC. This sequence encodes CASSYSGTSGSYHEQFF. The V gene is TRBV6-5, the J gene TRBJ2-1; 14 bases align to TRBD2. The CDR3 runs 17 residues. V dropped 0 bases and J dropped 8; count of bases not matched to a gene: 6. Germline V gene data show CDR1 as MNHEY and CDR2 as SVGAGI.

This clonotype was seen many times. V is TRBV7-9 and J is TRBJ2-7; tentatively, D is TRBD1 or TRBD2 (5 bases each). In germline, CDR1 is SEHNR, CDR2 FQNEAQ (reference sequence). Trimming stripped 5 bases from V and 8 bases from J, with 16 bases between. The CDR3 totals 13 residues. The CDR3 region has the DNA TGTGCCAGCAGCCTCGAGAGGGGTACGAAGCAGTACTTC. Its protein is CASSLERGTKQYF.

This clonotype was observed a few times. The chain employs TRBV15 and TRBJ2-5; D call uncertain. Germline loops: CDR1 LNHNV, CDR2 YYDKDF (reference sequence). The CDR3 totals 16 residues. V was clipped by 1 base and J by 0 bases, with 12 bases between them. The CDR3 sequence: CATSRGIRSYQETQYF. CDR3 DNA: TGTGCCACCAGCAGAGGAATAAGGAGCTACCAAGAGACCCAGTACTTC.

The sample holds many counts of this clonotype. CDR3 loop: CASSLPGTGGGEQYF. The CDR3 DNA is TGTGCCAGCAGCTTGCCTGGGACAGGGGGCGGCGAGCAGTACTTC. V and J are TRBV5-6 and TRBJ2-7; 12 bases line up with TRBD1. The germline V gene encodes CDR1 SGHDT and CDR2 YYEEEE. This CDR3 spans 15 amino acids. The junction had 5 bases not matched to a gene; V was cut back by 1 base and J by 6 bases.

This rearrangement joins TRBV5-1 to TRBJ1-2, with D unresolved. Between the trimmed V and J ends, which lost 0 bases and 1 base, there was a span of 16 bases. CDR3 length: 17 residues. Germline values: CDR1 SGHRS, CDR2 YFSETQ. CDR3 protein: CASSLERYGGYNYGYTF. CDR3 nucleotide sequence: TGCGCCAGCAGCTTGGAGAGGTACGGCGGGTATAACTATGGCTACACCTTC.

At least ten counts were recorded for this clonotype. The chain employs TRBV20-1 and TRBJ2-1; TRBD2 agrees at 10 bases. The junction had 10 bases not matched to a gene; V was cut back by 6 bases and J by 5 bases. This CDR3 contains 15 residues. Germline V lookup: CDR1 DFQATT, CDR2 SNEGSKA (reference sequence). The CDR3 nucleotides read TGCAGTGCAGACTTAGGGACTAGCGCAGACAATGAGCAGTTCTTC. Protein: CSADLGTSADNEQFF.

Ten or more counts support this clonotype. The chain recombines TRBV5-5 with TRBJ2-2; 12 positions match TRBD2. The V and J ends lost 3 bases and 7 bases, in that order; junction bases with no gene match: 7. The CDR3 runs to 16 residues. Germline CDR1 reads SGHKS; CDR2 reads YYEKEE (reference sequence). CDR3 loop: CASSSPGLAGHGELFF. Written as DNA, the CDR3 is TGTGCCAGCAGCTCCCCCGGACTAGCGGGGCACGGGGAGCTGTTTTTT.

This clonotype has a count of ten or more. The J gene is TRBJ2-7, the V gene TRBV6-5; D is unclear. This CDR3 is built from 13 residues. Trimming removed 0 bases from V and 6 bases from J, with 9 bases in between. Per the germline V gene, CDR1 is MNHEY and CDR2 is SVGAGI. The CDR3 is CASSYSGWAEQYF. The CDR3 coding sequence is TGTGCCAGCAGTTACTCTGGATGGGCCGAGCAGTACTTC.

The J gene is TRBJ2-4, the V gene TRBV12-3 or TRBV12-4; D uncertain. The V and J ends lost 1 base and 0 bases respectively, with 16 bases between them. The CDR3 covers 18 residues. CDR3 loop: CASSLGMDTFLAKNIQYF. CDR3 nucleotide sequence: TGTGCCAGCAGTTTAGGGATGGATACTTTCTTAGCCAAAAACATTCAGTACTTC.

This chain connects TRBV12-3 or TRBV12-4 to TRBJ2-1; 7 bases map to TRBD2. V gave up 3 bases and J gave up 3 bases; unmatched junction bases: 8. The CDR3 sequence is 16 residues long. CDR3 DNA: TGTGCCAGCAGTTTGGCTGCGGGAGCCTTCTACAATGAGCAGTTCTTC. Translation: CASSLAAGAFYNEQFF.

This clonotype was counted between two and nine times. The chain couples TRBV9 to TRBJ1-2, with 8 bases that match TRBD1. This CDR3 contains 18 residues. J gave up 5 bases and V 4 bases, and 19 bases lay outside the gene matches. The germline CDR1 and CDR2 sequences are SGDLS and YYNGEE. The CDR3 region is CASSFLGQAAVLNYGYTF. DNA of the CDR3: TGTGCCAGCAGCTTTTTGGGACAGGCTGCCGTTTTGAATTATGGCTACACCTTC. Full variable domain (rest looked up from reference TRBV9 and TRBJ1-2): DSGVTQTPKHLITATGQRVTLRCSPRSGDLSVYWYQQSLDQGLQFLIQYYNGEERAKGNILERFSAQQFPDLHSELNLSSLELGDSALYFCASSFLGQAAVLNYGYTFGSGTRLTVV.